The sequence of this T cell receptor beta chain was determined in a study of cytomegalovirus exposure and HLA in healthy donors. Turning to the study itself: An early data release held about 85 million unique TCRs from HLA-typed donors.

This CDR3 has 13 amino acids. Deletions cut 6 bases from V and 6 bases from J, with 13 bases between. From germline, CDR1 is MDHEN and CDR2 SYDVKM. The primer mix had 60 Vbeta and 13 Jbeta primers. This table comes from immunoSEQ multiplex PCR, and its TCRdb copy is limited to in-frame clones, with some not included. This sample carries 85,000 to 90,000 clones, over 80% of them seen once, and the ten largest clones take around 2.5%. Comment on this clone: As yet, its antigen is unknown.

General observations from the study: Per a later analysis, HLA-associated TCR beta chains showed more clonal expansion than other, equally common TCR beta chains. The authors later found TCR association rates varying by HLA locus, with DRB1 most and HLA-C fewest. The authors judged a highly shared variant cluster likely a sequencing artifact.

The sequence derives from a man aged 18 to 30 in good health and CMV-seronegative. This chain joins TRBV28 and TRBJ2-3; TRBD1 might be the D (6 bases). The material sequenced was PBMCs. The DNA of the CDR3 is TGTGCCAGCAGCCCTACAGGGATGGATACGCAGTATTTT. It encodes CASSPTGMDTQYF.